This TCR beta chain emerged from a study of vaccination effects on CD4 cells after COVID-19. Notes on the study in general: Healthy vaccinees showed cross-reactivity with common cold coronaviruses in only 1 of 255 vaccine-induced clones.

As concerns this clone: The antigen is not known.

Antigen-specific CD4+ T cells were expanded (with viral peptide pools) by the ViraFEST assay ahead of sequencing. Between days 10 and 11 of culture, CD4+ T cells were separated out. All participants had two doses of either the BNT162b2 or mRNA-1273 vaccine. The healthy vaccine recipients, who had no prior SARS-CoV-2 infection, showed negative nucleocapsid antibodies. Sequenced by immunoSEQ multiplex PCR; TCRdb stores in-frame clones only, minus some. The table includes about 59,000 clones, around four fifths detected once. This CDR3 contains 16 residues. Germline V gene lookup returns CDR1 MNHEY and CDR2 SMNVEV (reference sequence). With V trimmed by 3 bases and J by 4 bases, 3 bases remained unmatched.

Source: CD4+ T cells from PBMCs cultured with HCoV-OC43 spike peptides, taken after COVID-19 vaccination. Specified subset: HCoV-OC43 spike overlapping peptide pool stimulation. This TCR came from a human donor who received a COVID-19 vaccine. The V call is TRBV27, the J call TRBJ2-2; TRBD2 agrees at 12 bases. The CDR3, as DNA: TGTGCCAGCAGTTTGACTAGCGGGGGACCCACCGGGGAGCTGTTTTTT. Translated: CASSLTSGGPTGELFF.